This TCR beta chain comes out of a study of blood T cell repertoires in COVID-19. The wider study: Sites in the United States, Italy and Spain provided acute and convalescent COVID-19 samples. T cells, B-cell-depleted T cells, or PBMCs supplied cDNA or gDNA.

Authors' data handling: Quantification of nucleated cells was approximated via reference gene primer amplification. Generated by immunoSEQ multiplex PCR, the TCRdb table keeps only in-frame clones and is missing some. D and trimming come from the DNA, and the V and J calls and clone size come from that table. Seen here are 280,000 or so clones, around 89% observed once, and the top ten hold around 12%. Trimming took off 1 base at V and 6 bases at J, with 16 bases between the two ends. The germline V gene has CDR1 MDHEN and CDR2 SYDVKM. There are 16 residues in the CDR3. J is TRBJ1-5 and V is TRBV28; D is undetermined. The receptor was isolated from a woman aged 60-70 years with acute or convalescent COVID-19. The specimen sequenced was peripheral blood. CDR3 sequence reads: CASSLLGRRESQPQHF. As DNA, the CDR3 is TGTGCCAGCAGTTTATTGGGGAGGAGGGAGTCTCAGCCCCAGCATTTT.